These 25 T cell receptor beta chains came from one sample sequenced in a study of long-term antiretroviral therapy in people with HIV. Assay version v3.0 of immunoSEQ was used, and it was run at survey level. Measured with immunoSEQ multiplex PCR; TCRdb has only the in-frame clones, and not every one. In the table there are approximately 21,000 clones, approximately 80% of which are singletons. The sample consisted of unsorted PBMCs, taken 0.3 years after starting antiretroviral therapy. The receptors stem from a middle-aged man with HIV.

This clone was seen once. This sequence joins TRBV30 and TRBJ2-7, with no clear D. CDR3 length: 13 residues. V dropped 0 bases and J dropped 7 bases, with 13 bases sitting between them. The germline gives CDR1 GTSNPN, CDR2 SVGIG (reference sequence). The CDR3 sequence: CAWSVALDEEQYF. The CDR3 DNA follows: TGTGCCTGGAGTGTGGCGTTAGACGAAGAGCAGTACTTC. Based on the CDR3 plus reference TRBV30 and TRBJ2-7, the full variable domain is SQTIHQWPATLVQPVGSPLSLECTVEGTSNPNLYWYRQAAGRGLQLLFYSVGIGQISSEVPQNLSASRPQDRQFILSSKKLLLSDSGFYLCAWSVALDEEQYFGPGTRLTVT.

The rearrangement joins TRBV6-1 to TRBJ2-1; no clear D gene. V was clipped by 7 bases and J by 6 bases, with 10 bases between them. This CDR3 contains 12 residues. Germline loops: CDR1 MNHNS, CDR2 SASEGT. The CDR3 DNA reads as TGTGCCAGCACAAGGATTTCCAATGAGCAGTTCTTC. Residues: CASTRISNEQFF.

The chain couples TRBV7-6 to TRBJ1-4; possibly TRBD1 for D (5 bases). The CDR3 is 14 residues long. V was clipped by 7 bases and J by 3 bases, with 12 bases between them. CDR1 and CDR2 (germline): SGHVS, FNYEAQ. The CDR3 DNA follows: TGTGCCAGCACTCCTGCGGGGGCTAATGAAAAACTGTTTTTT. Translating gives CASTPAGANEKLFF.

This clone is a singleton in its sample. The chain links TRBV6-6 to TRBJ1-1, with D hard to call. The V end was cut by 6 bases, the J end by 3 bases, with 17 bases between. This CDR3 comprises 15 residues. The germline V gene encodes CDR1 MNHNY and CDR2 SVGAGI (reference sequence). Here the CDR3 DNA reads TGTGCCAGCAGCCAATCCTCATACCAGTACACTGAAGCTTTCTTT. Translation: CASSQSSYQYTEAFF.

The rearrangement joins TRBV4-3 to TRBJ1-4; 7 bases map to TRBD1. The J segment lost 10 bases and the V segment lost 0 bases, leaving 2 bases of the junction unmatched. Germline lookup yields CDR1 LGHNA and CDR2 YSLEER. This CDR3 contains 13 residues. The DNA of the CDR3 is TGCGCCAGCAGCCAAGATTCAGGGGGAAAACTGTTTTTT. Its translation: CASSQDSGGKLFF.

The rearrangement uses TRBV30 and TRBJ2-5; tentatively, D is TRBD2 (6 bases). The CDR3 extends over 14 amino acids. Per germline, CDR1 GTSNPN and CDR2 SVGIG (reference sequence). Trimming took 3 bases from V and 2 from J, leaving 13 bases between them. The CDR3, as DNA: TGTGCCTGGAGCCCTCCCGGGGGACAAGAGACCCAGTACTTC. Translating it yields CAWSPPGGQETQYF.

This clone was seen once. This chain connects TRBV7-2 to TRBJ1-4; the D gene is possibly TRBD1 (6 bases). Germline-derived CDR1 and CDR2 are SGHTA and FQGNSA. Trimming removed 4 bases from V and 5 bases from J, with 11 bases in between. This CDR3 is 14 amino acids long. The CDR3 nucleotides are TGTGCCAGCAGCTCAACAGGGAGAAATGAAAAACTGTTTTTT. It codes for CASSSTGRNEKLFF.

This rearrangement joins TRBV6-6 to TRBJ1-6; no reliable D call. This CDR3 has 16 residues. Trimming cost V 2 bases and J 7 bases, with 15 bases left between them. The germline CDR1 and CDR2 sequences are MNHNY and SVGAGI (reference sequence). CDR3 amino acids: CASSYIVLGPNSPLHF. CDR3 sequence (DNA): TGTGCCAGCAGTTACATCGTCCTGGGTCCGAATTCACCCCTCCACTTT.

The CDR3 is CASSSSRRDIENTGELFF. The CDR3 DNA reads as TGTGCCAGCAGCTCTAGTCGCCGGGACATCGAGAACACCGGGGAGCTGTTTTTT. This sequence joins TRBV7-9 and TRBJ2-2, with D possibly being TRBD1 (6 bases). The CDR3 is 18 amino acids. Trimming left V 4 bases short and J 1 base short, with 19 bases between. In germline, CDR1 is SEHNR, CDR2 FQNEAQ (reference sequence).

This clone was detected a few times. The chain uses TRBV4-1 and TRBJ1-5; TRBD1 aligns across 11 bases. The CDR3 extends over 17 amino acids. The V segment lost 5 bases and the J segment 9 bases; nucleotides outside the gene matches: 15. CDR1 and CDR2 from the germline V gene are MGHRA and YSYEKL. The CDR3 sequence: CASSSGLGQGVLRPQHF. CDR3 DNA: TGCGCCAGCAGCTCCGGCCTGGGACAGGGGGTTCTACGGCCCCAGCATTTT.

The J gene is TRBJ2-1, the V gene TRBV27; 9 positions match TRBD1. Germline assignment: CDR1 MNHEY and CDR2 SMNVEV (reference sequence). After removal of 6 bases from V and 2 bases from J, the junction contained 5 bases not matched to a gene. This CDR3 spans 15 amino acids. The CDR3 region is CASRPGTGTYNEQFF. The CDR3 bases are TGTGCCAGCAGGCCCGGGACAGGGACCTACAATGAGCAGTTCTTC.

This clone was recorded only once. The chain uses TRBV5-1 and TRBJ1-3; TRBD1 matches at 7 bases. The CDR3 runs to 15 residues. With V trimmed by 3 bases and J by 3 bases, 6 bases remained unmatched. Germline V gene data show CDR1 as SGHRS and CDR2 as YFSETQ. The chain's CDR3 is CASSSDRAYGNTIYF. The CDR3 DNA reads TGCGCCAGCAGCTCCGACAGGGCGTATGGAAACACCATATATTTT.

This clone was counted between two and nine times. The chain recombines TRBV19 with TRBJ1-5, with TRBD1 identical over 8 bases. CDR1 and CDR2 (germline): LNHDA, SQIVND (reference sequence). The V segment lost 8 bases and the J segment 7 bases; nucleotides outside the gene matches: 7. CDR3 length: 13 residues. In DNA form, the CDR3 reads TGTGCCAGTTATCCAGGGGGCGCCCAGCCCCAGCATTTT. This encodes CASYPGGAQPQHF.

The chain links TRBV6-5 to TRBJ1-1; D gene ambiguous. The CDR3 extends over 14 amino acids. V was pared by 2 bases and J by 1 base, with 8 bases between. In germline, CDR1 is MNHEY, CDR2 SVGAGI. The CDR3 reads CASSYGRANTEAFF. The DNA for the CDR3 is TGTGCCAGCAGTTACGGTCGGGCGAACACTGAAGCTTTCTTT.

This clone was seen a few times. The chain is built from TRBV19 and TRBJ1-5; D might be TRBD1 (5 bases). The CDR3 has 17 amino acids. Trimming pared 5 bases from V and 2 bases from J, leaving 19 bases between. Germline loops: CDR1 LNHDA, CDR2 SQIVND (reference sequence). DNA for the CDR3: TGTGCCAGTAGTCCTCGACAGAGAGTTTACCGCAATCAGCCCCAGCATTTT. Amino acids: CASSPRQRVYRNQPQHF.

This rearrangement joins TRBV30 to TRBJ1-1; perhaps TRBD1 as D (6 bases). Germline loops: CDR1 GTSNPN, CDR2 SVGIG (reference sequence). V was clipped by 2 bases and J by 4 bases, with 14 bases between them. This CDR3 has 14 amino acids. Here the CDR3 DNA reads TGTGCCTGGAGTACCACAGGGTTTGGCACTGAAGCTTTCTTT. Its translation is CAWSTTGFGTEAFF.

The rearrangement links TRBV19 to TRBJ2-1, with 9 bases matching TRBD2. The V segment lost 5 bases and the J segment 4 bases; nucleotides outside the gene matches: 9. The CDR3 loop spans 16 amino acids. CDR1 LNHDA and CDR2 SQIVND come from the germline V gene (reference sequence). This CDR3 reads CASSRGSGRAYNEQFF. As DNA, the CDR3 is TGTGCCAGTAGTCGGGGTAGCGGGAGAGCGTACAATGAGCAGTTCTTC.

This clone occurred a few times. The CDR3 sequence is CASTAGGDGYTF. CDR3 bases: TGTGCCAGCACCGCTGGGGGCGACGGCTACACCTTC. The rearrangement joins TRBV2 to TRBJ1-2; D is perhaps TRBD1 (6 bases). The CDR3 length is 12 residues. Germline lookup yields CDR1 SNHLY and CDR2 FYNNEI. The V end was cut by 7 bases, the J end by 8 bases, with 14 bases between.

V is TRBV19 and J is TRBJ2-6; 7 nucleotides line up with TRBD2. The CDR3 has 15 amino acids. Germline V gene data show CDR1 as LNHDA and CDR2 as SQIVND (reference sequence). Trimming took 3 bases from V and 1 from J; bases not matched to a gene: 0. The CDR3 coding sequence is TGTGCCAGTAGTATGGGGGGGTCTGGGGCCAACGTCCTGACTTTC. This encodes CASSMGGSGANVLTF.

The chain uses TRBV5-5 and TRBJ2-5; possibly TRBD1 for D (6 bases). The CDR3 sequence is 17 residues long. Germline V gene lookup returns CDR1 SGHKS and CDR2 YYEKEE (reference sequence). The ends were cut back, 4 bases at V and 1 base at J, with 20 bases in the middle. CDR3 DNA sequence: TGTGCCAGCAGCCCTCAAGTGGCAGGGGCAATCCAAGAGACCCAGTACTTC. Its protein product is CASSPQVAGAIQETQYF.

V and J are TRBV12-5 and TRBJ2-1, with 10 bases lining up with TRBD2. CDR1 and CDR2 from the germline V gene are LGHNT and FRNRAP. The CDR3 has 16 residues. Trimming took 4 bases from V and 7 from J; bases not matched to a gene: 10. Here the CDR3 reads CASGSSSGGAWNEQFF. DNA of the CDR3: TGTGCTAGTGGTTCCTCAAGCGGGGGGGCCTGGAATGAGCAGTTCTTC.

V gene TRBV29-1 combines with J gene TRBJ2-2; D may be TRBD1 (5 bases). The CDR3 spans 12 residues. Trimming took off 8 bases at V and 3 bases at J, with 10 bases between the two ends. Germline CDR1 and CDR2: SQVTM and ANQGSEA. The CDR3 DNA reads as TGCAGCATCAGGGTGGACACCGGGGAGCTGTTTTTT. It yields the protein CSIRVDTGELFF.

The rearrangement joins TRBV28 to TRBJ1-1; 7 positions agree with TRBD1. The CDR3 totals 16 residues. Unmatched junction bases numbered 10, after V lost 5 bases and J lost 1 base. Per the germline V gene, CDR1 is MDHEN and CDR2 is SYDVKM. The CDR3 protein is CASSSRDSLPNTEAFF. CDR3 nucleotide sequence: TGTGCCAGCAGTAGCCGGGACAGCCTTCCGAACACTGAAGCTTTCTTT.

Comment on this clone: An end of the junction differs from the germline gene, which may be a read error. The rearrangement uses TRBV7-7 and TRBJ1-2; D is undetermined. The CDR3 extends over 15 amino acids. CDR1 is SSHAT and CDR2 is FNYEAQ in the germline V gene (reference sequence). DNA of the CDR3: TGTGCTAGCAGCCCCCCCGGCACCAACTGGGGTGGCTACACCTTC. It is translated as CASSPPGTNWGGYTF.

The CDR3 reads CASTNRGSSYNEQFF. The CDR3 coding sequence is TGTGCCAGCACTAACAGGGGAAGCTCCTACAATGAGCAGTTCTTC. The V and J genes are TRBV28 and TRBJ2-1; the match to TRBD1 covers 7 bases. Germline V lookup: CDR1 MDHEN, CDR2 SYDVKM. V was clipped by 7 bases and J by 0 bases; unmatched bases: 6. The CDR3 runs to 15 residues.